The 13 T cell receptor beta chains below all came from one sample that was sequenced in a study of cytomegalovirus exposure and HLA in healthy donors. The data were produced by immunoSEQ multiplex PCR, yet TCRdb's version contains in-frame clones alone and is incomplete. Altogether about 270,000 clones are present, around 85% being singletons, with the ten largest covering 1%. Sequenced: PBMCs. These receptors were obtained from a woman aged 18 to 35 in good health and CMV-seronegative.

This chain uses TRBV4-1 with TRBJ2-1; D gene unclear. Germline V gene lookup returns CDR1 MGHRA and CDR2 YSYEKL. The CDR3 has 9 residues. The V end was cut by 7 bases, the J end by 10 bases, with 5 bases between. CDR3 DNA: TGCGCCAGCACCGAGGAGCAGTTCTTC. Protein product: CASTEEQFF.

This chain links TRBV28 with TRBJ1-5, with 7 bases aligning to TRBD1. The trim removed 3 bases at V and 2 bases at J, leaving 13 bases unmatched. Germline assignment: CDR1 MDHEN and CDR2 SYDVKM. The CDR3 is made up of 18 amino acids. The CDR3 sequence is CASSFYGRAGGGNQPQHF. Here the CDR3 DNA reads TGTGCCAGCAGTTTCTACGGTCGGGCAGGGGGAGGCAATCAGCCCCAGCATTTT.

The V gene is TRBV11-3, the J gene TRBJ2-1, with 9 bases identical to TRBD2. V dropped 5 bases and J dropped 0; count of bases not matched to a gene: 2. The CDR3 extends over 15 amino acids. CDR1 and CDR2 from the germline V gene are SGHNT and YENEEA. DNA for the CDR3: TGTGCCAGCAGCGTAGCGGGGGTCTCCTACAATGAGCAGTTCTTC. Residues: CASSVAGVSYNEQFF. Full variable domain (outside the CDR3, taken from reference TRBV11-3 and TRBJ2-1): EAGVVQSPRYKIIEKKQPVAFWCNPISGHNTLYWYLQNLGQGPELLIRYENEEAVDDSQLPKDRFSAERLKGVDSTLKIQPAELGDSAVYLCASSVAGVSYNEQFFGPGTRLTVL.

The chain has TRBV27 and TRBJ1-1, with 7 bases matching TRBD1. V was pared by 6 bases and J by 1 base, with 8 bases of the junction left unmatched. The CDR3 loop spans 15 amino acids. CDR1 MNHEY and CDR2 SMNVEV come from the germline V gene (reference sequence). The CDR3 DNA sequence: TGTGCCAGCAGCCCTACACAGGGGCCGAACACTGAAGCTTTCTTT. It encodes CASSPTQGPNTEAFF.

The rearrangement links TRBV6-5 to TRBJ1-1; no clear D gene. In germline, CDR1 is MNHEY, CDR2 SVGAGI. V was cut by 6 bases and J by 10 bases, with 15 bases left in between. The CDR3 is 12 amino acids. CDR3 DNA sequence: TGTGCCAGCAGCCCGGGAGGGCAGCCAGCTTTCTTT. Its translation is CASSPGGQPAFF.

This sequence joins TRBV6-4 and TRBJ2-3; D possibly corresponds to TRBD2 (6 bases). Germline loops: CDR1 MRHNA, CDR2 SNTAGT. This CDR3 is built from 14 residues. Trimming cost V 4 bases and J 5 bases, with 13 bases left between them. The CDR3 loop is CASSVGVAEDTQYF. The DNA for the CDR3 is TGTGCCAGCAGTGTGGGGGTAGCGGAAGATACGCAGTATTTT.

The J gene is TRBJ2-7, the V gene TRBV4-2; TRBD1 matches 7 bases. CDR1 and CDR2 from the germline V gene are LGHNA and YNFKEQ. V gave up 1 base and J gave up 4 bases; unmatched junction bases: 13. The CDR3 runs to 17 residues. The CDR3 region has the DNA TGTGCCAGCAGCCAAGCCGGGTTGTCGACAGGGATATACGAGCAGTACTTC. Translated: CASSQAGLSTGIYEQYF.

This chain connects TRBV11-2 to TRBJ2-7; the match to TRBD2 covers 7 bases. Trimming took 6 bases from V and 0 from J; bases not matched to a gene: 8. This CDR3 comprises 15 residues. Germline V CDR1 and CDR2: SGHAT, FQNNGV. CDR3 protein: CASRSWGGSSYEQYF. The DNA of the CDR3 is TGTGCCAGCAGGTCATGGGGGGGGAGCTCCTACGAGCAGTACTTC.

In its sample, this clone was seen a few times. CDR3 bases: TGTGCCTGGAGTGTGACAGGGCACACTGAAGCTTTCTTT. Its translation: CAWSVTGHTEAFF. The chain employs TRBV30 and TRBJ1-1; 7 nucleotides line up with TRBD1. CDR1 is GTSNPN, CDR2 SVGIG, per germline (reference sequence). The ends lost 0 bases at V and 3 bases at J; junction bases unmatched: 1. The CDR3 has 13 residues. Using reference TRBV30 and TRBJ1-1 for the parts outside the CDR3, the full variable domain is SQTIHQWPATLVQPVGSPLSLECTVEGTSNPNLYWYRQAAGRGLQLLFYSVGIGQISSEVPQNLSASRPQDRQFILSSKKLLLSDSGFYLCAWSVTGHTEAFFGQGTRLTVV.

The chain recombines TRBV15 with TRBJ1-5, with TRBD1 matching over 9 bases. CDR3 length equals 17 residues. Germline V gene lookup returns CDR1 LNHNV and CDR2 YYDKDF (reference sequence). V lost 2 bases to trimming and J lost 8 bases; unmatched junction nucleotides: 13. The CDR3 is CATSRTPSGTGLKPQHF. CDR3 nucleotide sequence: TGTGCCACCAGCAGAACACCCTCCGGGACAGGGCTCAAGCCCCAGCATTTT. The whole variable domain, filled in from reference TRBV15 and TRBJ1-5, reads DAMVIQNPRYQVTQFGKPVTLSCSQTLNHNVMYWYQQKSSQAPKLLFHYYDKDFNNEADTPDNFQSRRPNTSFCFLDIRSPGLGDTAMYLCATSRTPSGTGLKPQHFGDGTRLSIL.

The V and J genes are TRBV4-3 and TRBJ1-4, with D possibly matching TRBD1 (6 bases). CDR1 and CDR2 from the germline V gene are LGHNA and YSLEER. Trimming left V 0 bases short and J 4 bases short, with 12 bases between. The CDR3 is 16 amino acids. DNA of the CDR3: TGCGCCAGCAGCCAAGATCCGGCAGGGGATAATGAAAAACTGTTTTTT. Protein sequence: CASSQDPAGDNEKLFF.

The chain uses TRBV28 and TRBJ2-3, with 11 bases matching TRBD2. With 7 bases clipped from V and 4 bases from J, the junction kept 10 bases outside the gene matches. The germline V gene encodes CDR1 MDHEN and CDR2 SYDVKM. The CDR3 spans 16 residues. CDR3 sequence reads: CASISGGAERADTQYF. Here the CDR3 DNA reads TGTGCCAGCATTAGCGGGGGGGCCGAGAGAGCAGATACGCAGTATTTT. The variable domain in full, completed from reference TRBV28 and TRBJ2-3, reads DVKVTQSSRYLVKRTGEKVFLECVQDMDHENMFWYRQDPGLGLRLIYFSYDVKMKEKGDIPEGYSVSREKKERFSLILESASTNQTSMYLCASISGGAERADTQYFGPGTRLTVL.

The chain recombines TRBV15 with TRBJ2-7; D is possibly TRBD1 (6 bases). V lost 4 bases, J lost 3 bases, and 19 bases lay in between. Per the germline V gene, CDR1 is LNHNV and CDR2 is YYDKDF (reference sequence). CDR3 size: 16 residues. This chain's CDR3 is CATSKIGGHTDYEQYF. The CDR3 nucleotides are TGTGCCACCAGCAAGATTGGGGGACATACGGACTACGAGCAGTACTTC. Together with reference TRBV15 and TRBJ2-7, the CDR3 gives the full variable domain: DAMVIQNPRYQVTQFGKPVTLSCSQTLNHNVMYWYQQKSSQAPKLLFHYYDKDFNNEADTPDNFQSRRPNTSFCFLDIRSPGLGDTAMYLCATSKIGGHTDYEQYFGPGTRLTVT.